The 6 T cell receptor beta chains given below trace back to one sample, sequenced in a study of pediatric ulcerative colitis. During colonoscopy, one to two rectal pinch biopsies were collected. Method: immunoSEQ multiplex PCR; TCRdb's copy keeps in-frame clones and lacks some. This table holds fewer than 20,000 clones, roughly 80% found once. Sample: gut tissue. Every receptor here comes from a boy aged 5-17 years with moderate ulcerative colitis.

CDR3 amino acids: CASSAVTSGRETQYF. The DNA for the CDR3 is TGTGCCAGTAGTGCGGTGACTAGCGGGAGAGAGACCCAGTACTTC. J is TRBJ2-5 and V is TRBV19, with 12 bases identical to TRBD2. Losses at the gene ends were 5 bases for V and 4 bases for J; bases not matched to a gene: 5. The CDR3 extends over 15 amino acids. Per the germline V gene, CDR1 is LNHDA and CDR2 is SQIVND (reference sequence).

The rearrangement uses TRBV7-3 and TRBJ2-3, with 13 bases identical to TRBD2. In germline, CDR1 is SGHTA, CDR2 FQGTGA. CDR3 length: 16 amino acids. J lost 3 bases, V lost 4 bases, and 4 bases had no gene match. The CDR3 spells CASSYAGLAGTDTQYF. CDR3 in DNA: TGTGCCAGCAGCTATGCGGGACTAGCGGGAACAGATACGCAGTATTTT.

The chain uses TRBV10-2 and TRBJ2-3; 8 bases are shared with TRBD1. The length of the CDR3 is 14 residues. CDR1 is WSHSY, CDR2 SAAADI, per germline. With V trimmed by 7 bases and J by 4 bases, 7 bases remained unmatched. The CDR3 protein is CASKDGQGADTQYF. Written as DNA, the CDR3 is TGCGCCAGCAAAGACGGACAGGGAGCAGATACGCAGTATTTT.

V usage is TRBV25-1 and J usage is TRBJ1-2; D is undetermined. Germline V gives CDR1 MGHDK, CDR2 SYGVNS. This CDR3 contains 15 residues. V lost 3 bases and J 0 bases, leaving 11 bases between the germline ends. The CDR3 sequence: CASSEIHAANYGYTF. For the CDR3, the DNA is TGTGCCAGCAGTGAGATTCACGCAGCTAACTATGGCTACACCTTC.

This sequence joins TRBV6-4 and TRBJ2-7; unclear D gene. In germline, CDR1 is MRHNA, CDR2 SNTAGT. V lost 5 bases and J 4 bases, leaving 12 bases between the germline ends. The CDR3 is 13 amino acids. CDR3 nucleotide sequence: TGTGCCAGCAGTAGCCGACGAATTTACGAGCAGTACTTC. It translates to CASSSRRIYEQYF.

V usage is TRBV4-1 and J usage is TRBJ1-1; D may be TRBD1 (5 bases). This CDR3 has 15 amino acids. Germline V gives CDR1 MGHRA, CDR2 YSYEKL. V was shortened by 2 bases and J by 5 bases, with 15 bases between the two germline ends. The CDR3 DNA reads TGCGCCAGCAGCCAAAGTCCGGCCGGGGGAACTGAAGCTTTCTTT. Protein sequence: CASSQSPAGGTEAFF.